This T cell receptor beta chain was observed in a study of blood T cell repertoires in COVID-19. The CDR3 is 19 residues long. V was shortened by 0 bases and J by 0 bases, with 15 bases between the two germline ends. Germline V gives CDR1 MGHRA, CDR2 YSYEKL. In the original workflow: Using reference gene primer amplification, nucleated cell counts were estimated. Assay: immunoSEQ multiplex PCR; the TCRdb copy retains only in-frame clones and omits some. D and trimming were read from the DNA, whereas the V and J calls and clone size are those reported in that table. The data show roughly 150,000 clones, roughly 80% seen once.

The sample comprised peripheral blood. The TCR sequence derives from a woman aged 80 or older with acute or convalescent COVID-19. The V gene is TRBV4-1, the J gene TRBJ2-6, with TRBD1 as a possible D gene (6 bases). The CDR3 DNA sequence: TGCGCCAGCAGCCAAGATTTGACAGGAGTAATCTCTGGGGCCAACGTCCTGACTTTC. It is translated as CASSQDLTGVISGANVLTF.